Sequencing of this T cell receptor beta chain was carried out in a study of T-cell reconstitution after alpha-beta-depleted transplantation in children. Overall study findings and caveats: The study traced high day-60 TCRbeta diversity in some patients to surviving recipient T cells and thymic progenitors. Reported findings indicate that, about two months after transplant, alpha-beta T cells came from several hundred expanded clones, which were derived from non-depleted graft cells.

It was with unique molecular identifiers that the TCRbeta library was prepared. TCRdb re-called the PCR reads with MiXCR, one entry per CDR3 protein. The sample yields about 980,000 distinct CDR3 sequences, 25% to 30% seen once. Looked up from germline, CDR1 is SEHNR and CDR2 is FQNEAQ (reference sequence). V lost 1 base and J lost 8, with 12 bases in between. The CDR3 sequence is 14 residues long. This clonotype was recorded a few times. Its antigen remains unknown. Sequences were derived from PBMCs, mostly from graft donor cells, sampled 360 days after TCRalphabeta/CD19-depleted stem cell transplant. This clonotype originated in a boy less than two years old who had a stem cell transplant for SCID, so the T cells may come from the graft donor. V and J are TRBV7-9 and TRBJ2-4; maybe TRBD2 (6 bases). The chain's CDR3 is CASSLVGGVDIQYF. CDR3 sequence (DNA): TGTGCCAGCAGCTTAGTTGGAGGGGTGGACATTCAGTACTTC.